This T cell receptor (beta chain) is drawn from a study of shared clonotypes between healthy human individuals. On the study more broadly: Donors had three CD4 naive, three CD4 memory, two CD8 naive and one CD8 memory plate apiece.

Note on this clone: Its specificity is unknown.

V lost 1 base and J 7 bases, leaving 8 bases between the germline ends. From germline, CDR1 is SNHLY and CDR2 FYNNEI. CDR3 length equals 13 residues. Using immunoSEQ multiplex PCR, the repertoire was profiled, and TCRdb retains in-frame clones only, with some absent. The profile shows hundreds of thousands of clones, roughly 98% of them singletons. In the naive CD8 group, cells lacked CD45RO and were positively selected for CCR7, so terminally differentiated effector memory CD45RA+ cells were left out. Study conclusions and caveats: Estimated richness was generally greater in naive than memory subsets. Clonotypes shared by all four sorted-subset donors had higher generation probabilities than non-shared clonotypes.

The chain joins TRBV2 to TRBJ2-1; D is uncertain. Sequencing was performed on naive CD8+ T cells sorted from blood. This sequence was found in a man aged 25 to 40 in good health. CDR3 DNA sequence: TGTGCCAGCAGTGAAGGTCCCGGGAATGAGCAGTTCTTC. Translating gives CASSEGPGNEQFF.